A selection of T cell receptor beta chains follows, all from one sample in a study of blood T cell repertoires in COVID-19. This table comes from immunoSEQ multiplex PCR, and its TCRdb copy is limited to in-frame clones, with some not included. This table has some 430,000 clones, about nine tenths appearing once. Input material: PBMCs or T cells enriched from blood (not recorded which). Receptors were obtained from a man between 18 and 35 years old who had recovered from COVID-19. CDR3s include the opening cysteine and the closing phenylalanine or tryptophan. Each record gives: J gene, D gene, V gene, CDR3 DNA, CDR3 protein. The D gene is left open where the match is weak.

j_call: TRBJ1-2; d_call: TRBD1; v_call: TRBV19; cdr3_nt: TGTGCCAGCACTCAGGGGGACTCTGGCTACACCTTC; cdr3_aa: CASTQGDSGYTF
j_call: TRBJ1-2; d_call: TRBD1; v_call: TRBV5-4; cdr3_nt: TGTGCCAGCAGCTTGATGTACAGGGGGTCGAATGGCTACACCTTC; cdr3_aa: CASSLMYRGSNGYTF
j_call: TRBJ2-5; d_call: TRBD2; v_call: TRBV5-1; cdr3_nt: TGCGCCAGCAGCTTAGGGACTAGCGGGAGGGAGACCCAGTACTTC; cdr3_aa: CASSLGTSGRETQYF
j_call: TRBJ2-1; d_call: TRBD1; v_call: TRBV5-4; cdr3_nt: TGTGCCAGCAGCTTGGAACAGGGGCGCCGAAATGAGCAGTTCTTC; cdr3_aa: CASSLEQGRRNEQFF
j_call: TRBJ2-2; d_call: -; v_call: TRBV12-2; cdr3_nt: TGTGCAAGTCTCTCGTTCTTTGATGGGGGGTTCACCGGGGAGCTGTTTTTT; cdr3_aa: CASLSFFDGGFTGELFF
j_call: TRBJ1-5; d_call: -; v_call: TRBV19; cdr3_nt: TGTGCCAGTAGTGCGCGACAGGTGAATCAGCCCCAGCATTTT; cdr3_aa: CASSARQVNQPQHF
j_call: TRBJ1-4; d_call: TRBD1; v_call: TRBV5-4; cdr3_nt: TGTGCCAGCAGTCGGAGACAGGGCCCAACTAATGAAAAACTGTTTTTT; cdr3_aa: CASSRRQGPTNEKLFF
j_call: TRBJ2-5; d_call: -; v_call: TRBV6-5; cdr3_nt: TGTGCCAGCAGGGTCCAGGGAGGACAAGAGACCCAGTACTTC; cdr3_aa: CASRVQGGQETQYF
j_call: TRBJ1-2; d_call: -; v_call: TRBV7-9; cdr3_nt: TGTGCCAGCAGCTTAACAGGTCTCAACTATGGCTACACCTTC; cdr3_aa: CASSLTGLNYGYTF
j_call: TRBJ1-2; d_call: -; v_call: TRBV9; cdr3_nt: TGTGCCAGCAGCGTAGACCCAAGCTCTGGCTACACCTTC; cdr3_aa: CASSVDPSSGYTF
j_call: TRBJ1-1; d_call: -; v_call: TRBV18; cdr3_nt: TGTGCCAGCTCACCACGGGCGGGGGAGAACACTGAAGCTTTCTTT; cdr3_aa: CASSPRAGENTEAFF